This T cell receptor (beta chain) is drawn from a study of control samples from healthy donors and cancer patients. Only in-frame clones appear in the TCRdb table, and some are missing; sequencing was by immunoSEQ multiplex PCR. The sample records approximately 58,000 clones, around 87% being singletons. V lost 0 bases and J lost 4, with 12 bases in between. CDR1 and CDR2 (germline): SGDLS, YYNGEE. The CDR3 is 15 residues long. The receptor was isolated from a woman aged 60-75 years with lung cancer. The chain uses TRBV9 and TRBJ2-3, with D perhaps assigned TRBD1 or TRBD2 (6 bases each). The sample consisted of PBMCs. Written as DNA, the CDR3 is TGTGCCAGCAGCGTAGAGCAGGGGAGGTCAGATACGCAGTATTTT. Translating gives CASSVEQGRSDTQYF.